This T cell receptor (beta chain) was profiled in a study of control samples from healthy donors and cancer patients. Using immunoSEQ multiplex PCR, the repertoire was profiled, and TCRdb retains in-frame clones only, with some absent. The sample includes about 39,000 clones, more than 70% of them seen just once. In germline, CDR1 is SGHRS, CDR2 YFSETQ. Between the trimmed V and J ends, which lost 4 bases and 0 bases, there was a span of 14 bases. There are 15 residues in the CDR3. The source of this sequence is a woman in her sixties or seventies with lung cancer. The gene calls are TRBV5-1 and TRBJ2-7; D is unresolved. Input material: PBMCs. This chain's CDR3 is CASSPGSTPSYEQYF. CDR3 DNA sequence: TGCGCCAGCAGCCCCGGGTCCACACCCTCCTACGAGCAGTACTTC.